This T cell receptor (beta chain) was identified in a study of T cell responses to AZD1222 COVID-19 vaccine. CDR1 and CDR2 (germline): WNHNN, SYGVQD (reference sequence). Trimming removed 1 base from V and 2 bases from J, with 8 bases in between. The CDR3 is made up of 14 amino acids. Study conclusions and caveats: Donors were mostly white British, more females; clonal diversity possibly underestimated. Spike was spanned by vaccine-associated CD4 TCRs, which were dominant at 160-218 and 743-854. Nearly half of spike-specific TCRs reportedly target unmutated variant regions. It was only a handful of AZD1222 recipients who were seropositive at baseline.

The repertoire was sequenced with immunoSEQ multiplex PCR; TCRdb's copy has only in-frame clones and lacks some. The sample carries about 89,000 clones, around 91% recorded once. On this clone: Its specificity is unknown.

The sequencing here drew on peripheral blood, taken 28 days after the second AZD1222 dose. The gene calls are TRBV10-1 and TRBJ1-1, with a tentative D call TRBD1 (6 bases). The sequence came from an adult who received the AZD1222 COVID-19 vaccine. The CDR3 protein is CASSEYRDNTEAFF. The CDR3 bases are TGCGCCAGCAGTGAGTACAGGGATAACACTGAAGCTTTCTTT.